This TCR beta chain was captured in a study of OX40 agonist ivuxolimab in advanced cancers. General study points: With doses of 0.1 to 3.0 mg/kg, CD4+ and CD8+ blood T cells had undergone clonal expansion by week 6.

The J segment lost 2 bases and the V segment lost 0 bases, leaving 7 bases of the junction unmatched. This CDR3 spans 17 amino acids. In germline, CDR1 is LGHNA, CDR2 YSLEER. As concerns this clone: Antigen: not known.

The method was immunoSEQ multiplex PCR; TCRdb's version includes in-frame clones alone and lacks a portion of them. The data show 50,000 to 65,000 clones, around nine tenths seen once. Anyone with autoimmune disease history or systemic immunosuppression was excluded. The material was CD4+ or CD8+ T cells sorted from blood, obtained in a trial of the OX40 agonist ivuxolimab. The TCR comes from an adult with an advanced solid tumor such as melanoma, head and neck, liver or kidney cancer. This chain joins TRBV4-3 and TRBJ2-7; 10 positions match TRBD1. This CDR3 reads CASSQEGPGQGAYEQYF. The CDR3 DNA reads TGCGCCAGCAGCCAAGAGGGCCCCGGACAGGGGGCCTACGAGCAGTACTTC.